These 30 T cell receptor beta chains came from one sample sequenced in a study of T cells in Graves' hyperthyroidism and ophthalmopathy. Template material for amplifying TCR beta CDR3 regions consisted of RNA transcripts. The primer set for the first-round RT-PCR of the TCR CDR3 was HTBI. TCRdb passed the multiplex PCR reads through MiXCR, listing each CDR3 protein once. The data contain over 400,000 distinct CDR3 sequences, roughly 15% of them singletons. Sequencing was performed on blood. Every receptor here comes from a man aged 18 to 35 with Graves' ophthalmopathy.

The chain uses TRBV5-6 and TRBJ1-2, with TRBD1 as a possible D gene (5 bases). This CDR3 is built from 14 residues. Germline V CDR1 and CDR2: SGHDT, YYEEEE. Between the trimmed V and J ends, which lost 0 bases and 7 bases, there was a span of 13 bases. This CDR3 is CASSLEVRVAGYTF. The CDR3 bases are TGTGCCAGCAGCTTGGAAGTCAGGGTGGCTGGCTACACCTTC.

The chain has TRBV2 and TRBJ2-4; D is possibly TRBD1 (5 bases). The V end was cut by 10 bases, the J end by 9 bases, with 25 bases between. This CDR3 region has 15 residues. Germline V CDR1 and CDR2: SNHLY, FYNNEI. The CDR3 spells CATIFDPGRAGIQYF. The DNA for the CDR3 is TGTGCCACCATCTTTGACCCCGGCAGGGCAGGCATTCAGTACTTC.

This clonotype was detected many times. This chain connects TRBV27 to TRBJ1-5, with D uncertain. This CDR3 has 15 amino acids. The V gene's germline CDR1 is MNHEY and CDR2 SMNVEV (reference sequence). V was shortened by 2 bases and J by 3 bases, with 11 bases between the two germline ends. CDR3 amino acids: CASSLRTDSNQPQHF. The CDR3 DNA is TGTGCCAGCAGTTTACGGACCGATTCCAATCAGCCCCAGCATTTT.

The rearrangement uses TRBV3-1 and TRBJ2-4, with 9 bases that match TRBD1. The CDR3 is made up of 16 amino acids. Germline V gene sequence: CDR1 LGHDT, CDR2 YNNKEL (reference sequence). J lost 5 bases, V lost 2 bases, and 7 bases had no gene match. Here the CDR3 reads CASSQTLDRGQNIQYF. CDR3 DNA sequence: TGTGCCAGCAGCCAAACCCTGGACAGGGGACAAAACATTCAGTACTTC.

This clonotype was recorded at least ten times. The chain has TRBV2 and TRBJ1-3, with D perhaps matching TRBD1 (5 bases). The CDR3 contains 16 residues. Germline CDR1 SNHLY, CDR2 FYNNEI. V was clipped by 6 bases and J by 0 bases, with 15 bases between them. Written as DNA, the CDR3 is TGTGCCAGCAGGCTGGTTGGGGCAAGCTCTGGAAACACCATATATTTT. Translation gives CASRLVGASSGNTIYF.

This clonotype came up many times. This chain connects TRBV7-2 to TRBJ2-7, with a weak D call TRBD1 (6 bases). The germline V gene has CDR1 SGHTA and CDR2 FQGNSA. V gave up 3 bases and J gave up 0 bases, with 12 bases separating them. The CDR3 covers 15 residues. CDR3 sequence reads: CASSLKQGISYEQYF. The DNA of the CDR3 is TGTGCCAGCAGCTTGAAACAGGGAATCTCCTACGAGCAGTACTTC.

This clonotype turned up a few times. J is TRBJ2-7 and V is TRBV20-1; D possibly corresponds to TRBD2 (6 bases). The CDR3 sequence is 13 residues long. Germline assignment: CDR1 DFQATT and CDR2 SNEGSKA (reference sequence). Trimming pared 5 bases from V and 4 bases from J, leaving 15 bases between. The CDR3 DNA is TGCAGTGCTCCAAGTCCCCTAGCGTACGAGCAGTACTTC. Translation: CSAPSPLAYEQYF.

This clonotype was picked up a small number of times. The chain uses TRBV12-5 and TRBJ2-7; 8 bases are shared with TRBD1. Unmatched junction bases numbered 10, after V lost 3 bases and J lost 0 bases. The CDR3 has 17 residues. CDR1 is LGHNT and CDR2 is FRNRAP in the germline V gene. The CDR3 loop is CASGFFPGTGFSYEQYF. The CDR3 region has the DNA TGTGCTAGTGGTTTCTTCCCCGGGACAGGTTTCTCCTACGAGCAGTACTTC.

This clonotype was recorded a few times. CDR3 DNA sequence: TGCGCCAGCAGCTTAGGTGGGACTAGCCCTTTGGATGAGCAGTTCTTC. It encodes CASSLGGTSPLDEQFF. This chain uses TRBV5-1 with TRBJ2-1; 9 bases fit TRBD2. CDR3 size: 16 residues. J gave up 8 bases and V 2 bases, and 11 bases lay outside the gene matches. Germline CDR1 SGHRS, CDR2 YFSETQ.

The chain employs TRBV5-1 and TRBJ1-2, with D unclear. V lost 1 base to trimming and J lost 0 bases, with 7 bases between them. Germline V gene lookup returns CDR1 SGHRS and CDR2 YFSETQ. The CDR3 contains 14 residues. This CDR3 reads CASSLPRTNYGYTF. DNA for the CDR3: TGCGCCAGCAGCTTGCCCAGAACTAACTATGGCTACACCTTC.

The table lists this clonotype with many counts. This sequence joins TRBV20-1 and TRBJ2-7; TRBD2 might be the D (6 bases). Germline CDR1 and CDR2: DFQATT and SNEGSKA (reference sequence). CDR3 length: 13 residues. Trimming removed 5 bases from V and 5 bases from J, with 16 bases in between. The DNA of the CDR3 is TGCAGTGCTGGAGCAGGGACTTGGGACGAGCAGTACTTC. This translates into CSAGAGTWDEQYF.

This chain uses TRBV18 with TRBJ2-7, with 10 positions matching TRBD2. The germline V gene encodes CDR1 KGHSH and CDR2 LQKENI. This CDR3 contains 14 residues. Trimming took 2 bases from V and 3 from J; bases not matched to a gene: 1. Here the CDR3 DNA reads TGTGCCAGCTCACCAACTAGCGGGATCTACGAGCAGTACTTC. Protein: CASSPTSGIYEQYF.

At least ten counts were recorded for this clonotype. V is TRBV10-1 and J is TRBJ2-7, with D tentatively TRBD2 (6 bases). The CDR3 has 14 residues. Germline assignment: CDR1 WNHNN and CDR2 SYGVQD (reference sequence). The germline V and J ends were trimmed by 0 bases and 2 bases, with 8 bases remaining between them. The CDR3 DNA reads TGCGCCAGCAGTGAGTCTGGCGGGGCCTACGAGCAGTACTTC. Amino acid sequence: CASSESGGAYEQYF.

This clonotype came up a few times. The chain uses TRBV19 and TRBJ1-5, with 7 bases matching TRBD1. V shed 7 bases, J shed 5 bases, and the junction held 5 bases outside the gene matches. CDR1 is LNHDA, CDR2 SQIVND, per germline (reference sequence). The CDR3 extends over 13 amino acids. CDR3 amino acids: CASKGQGDQPQHF. In DNA, the CDR3 is TGTGCCAGTAAGGGGCAGGGGGATCAGCCCCAGCATTTT.

This clonotype was recorded once. This may come from a read error, since a much larger clone is one base off. Lacking the conserved final phenylalanine or tryptophan, this CDR3 likely reflects a read error. The V and J genes are TRBV7-2 and TRBJ1-4; TRBD1 agrees at 7 bases. The germline CDR1 and CDR2 sequences are SGHTA and FQGNSA. This CDR3 region has 16 residues. The J segment lost 4 bases and the V segment lost 1 base, leaving 6 bases of the junction unmatched. Here the CDR3 reads CASSLVGDRVNEKLFL. DNA of the CDR3: TGTGCCAGCAGCTTAGTAGGAGACAGGGTTAATGAAAAACTGTTTCTT.

This clonotype occurred many times. The rearrangement joins TRBV6-1 to TRBJ2-5; 10 nucleotides line up with TRBD2. Losses at the gene ends were 2 bases for V and 2 bases for J; bases not matched to a gene: 2. Germline V CDR1 and CDR2: MNHNS, SASEGT. CDR3 length equals 15 residues. The CDR3 DNA follows: TGTGCCAGCAGTGAATTTAGCGGGGGGCAAGAGACCCAGTACTTC. Translation gives CASSEFSGGQETQYF.

In its sample, this clonotype was seen many times. V is TRBV29-1 and J is TRBJ1-1, with D possibly matching TRBD1 (6 bases). The V gene lost 4 bases and the J gene lost 5 bases, with 20 bases spanning the gap. Germline lookup yields CDR1 SQVTM and CDR2 ANQGSEA. This CDR3 is built from 15 residues. CDR3 sequence (DNA): TGCAGCGTTGGCTCGGCAGGGGTTGGTGGGACTGAAGCTTTCTTT. It codes for CSVGSAGVGGTEAFF.

On this clonotype: This may be a read error: a much more frequent sequence differs by one nucleotide. This CDR3 is CAWSPTGERDTEAFF. Written as DNA, the CDR3 is TGTGCCTGGAGTCCCACAGGGGAACGGGACACTGAAGCTTTCTTT. This chain connects TRBV30 to TRBJ1-1; 7 nucleotides align to TRBD1. Per germline, CDR1 GTSNPN and CDR2 SVGIG (reference sequence). Unmatched junction bases numbered 9, after V lost 2 bases and J lost 3 bases. This CDR3 is built from 15 residues.

This clonotype was observed many times. The chain uses TRBV12-3 or TRBV12-4 and TRBJ2-1; 8 bases are shared with TRBD2. V was pared by 3 bases and J by 3 bases, with 4 bases of the junction left unmatched. The CDR3 extends over 15 amino acids. Here the CDR3 reads CASSFQAGVYNEQFF. The CDR3 DNA sequence: TGTGCCAGCAGTTTTCAAGCGGGGGTCTACAATGAGCAGTTCTTC.

Points on this clonotype: A read error is possible here, since a much larger clone lies one base away. The chain carries TRBV6-1 and TRBJ2-2; TRBD1 agrees at 11 bases. CDR1 MNHNS and CDR2 SASEGT come from the germline V gene. The length of the CDR3 is 14 residues. The CDR3 DNA reads TGTGCCAGCAGGGGACAGGGGGACACCGGGGAGCTGCTTTTT. Its protein is CASRGQGDTGELLF.

In this sample, this clonotype turned up many times. The chain recombines TRBV5-1 with TRBJ2-4; TRBD2 is a possible D gene (7 bases). Germline CDR1 SGHRS, CDR2 YFSETQ. Deletions cut 1 base from V and 0 bases from J, with 11 bases between. The CDR3 covers 16 residues. CDR3 sequence: CASSLTGGLAKNIQYF. For the CDR3, the DNA is TGCGCCAGCAGCTTGACGGGGGGCCTAGCCAAAAACATTCAGTACTTC. Together with reference TRBV5-1 and TRBJ2-4, the CDR3 gives the full variable domain: KAGVTQTPRYLIKTRGQQVTLSCSPISGHRSVSWYQQTPGQGLQFLFEYFSETQRNKGNFPGRFSGRQFSNSRSEMNVSTLELGDSALYLCASSLTGGLAKNIQYFGAGTRLSVL.

This clonotype was seen repeatedly, ten times or more. In nucleotides, the CDR3 is TGTGCCAGCAGCCAAGGGACAGCTAGCTACGAGCAGTACTTC. Residues: CASSQGTASYEQYF. The chain recombines TRBV3-1 with TRBJ2-7, with D possibly TRBD1 on 6 matching bases. There are 14 residues in the CDR3. From germline, CDR1 is LGHDT and CDR2 YNNKEL (reference sequence). The V gene lost 1 base and the J gene lost 3 bases, with 10 bases spanning the gap.

This clonotype was found many times. The V gene is TRBV5-1, the J gene TRBJ2-7; D is unresolved. V lost 0 bases and J 0 bases, leaving 4 bases between the germline ends. Germline assignment: CDR1 SGHRS and CDR2 YFSETQ. There are 13 residues in the CDR3. The CDR3 coding sequence is TGCGCCAGCAGCTTGGACCTCTCCTACGAGCAGTACTTC. Amino acid sequence: CASSLDLSYEQYF.

At least ten counts were recorded for this clonotype. The chain joins TRBV5-5 to TRBJ1-6; D is perhaps TRBD1 (6 bases). V lost 2 bases and J lost 8, with 11 bases in between. The CDR3 has 14 amino acids. CDR1 is SGHKS and CDR2 is YYEKEE in the germline V gene (reference sequence). CDR3 loop: CASSLWGQHSPLHF. The CDR3 region has the DNA TGTGCCAGCAGCTTATGGGGGCAGCATTCACCCCTCCACTTT.

This chain joins TRBV5-1 and TRBJ1-4; D is ambiguous. Germline CDR1 SGHRS, CDR2 YFSETQ. V shed 0 bases and J shed 3 bases, with 12 bases lying between them. This CDR3 spans 16 amino acids. CDR3 residues: CASSLDVADPNEKLFF. CDR3 sequence (DNA): TGCGCCAGCAGCTTGGATGTAGCAGACCCTAATGAAAAACTGTTTTTT.

This clonotype was picked up many times. The chain combines TRBV2 with TRBJ2-7, with 8 positions matching TRBD2. Germline trimming cut 4 bases from V and 4 bases from J; bases unmatched to any gene: 12. This CDR3 has 16 residues. From germline, CDR1 is SNHLY and CDR2 FYNNEI. In DNA form, the CDR3 reads TGTGCCAGCAGTGCCGAACTAAGCGGGGGTGCTTACGAGCAGTACTTC. Residues: CASSAELSGGAYEQYF. The full variable domain, completed using reference TRBV2 and TRBJ2-7, is EPEVTQTPSHQVTQMGQEVILRCVPISNHLYFYWYRQILGQKVEFLVSFYNNEISEKSEIFDDQFSVERPDGSNFTLKIRSTKLEDSAMYFCASSAELSGGAYEQYFGPGTRLTVT.

With regard to this clonotype: This may stem from a read error, because a much larger clone lies one nucleotide away. The V gene is TRBV7-9, the J gene TRBJ2-7; D may be TRBD1 (5 bases). The V gene's germline CDR1 is SEHNR and CDR2 FQNEAQ (reference sequence). This CDR3 has 14 amino acids. CDR3 sequence: CASSLQGIPYEQCF. CDR3 nucleotides: TGTGCCAGCAGCTTGCAGGGTATTCCCTACGAGCAGTGCTTC. Full variable domain (remainder filled in from reference TRBV7-9 and TRBJ2-7): DTGVSQNPRHKITKRGQNVTFRCDPISEHNRLYWYRQTLGQGPEFLTYFQNEAQLEKSRLLSDRFSAERPKGSFSTLEIQRTEQGDSAMYLCASSLQGIPYEQCFGPGTRLTVT.

Remarks on this clonotype: A clone one base away is much larger, so this may be a read error. Since no conserved phenylalanine or tryptophan closes the CDR3, a read error is the likely cause. This sequence joins TRBV30 and TRBJ1-5, with TRBD1 matching 7 bases. Germline V gene data show CDR1 as GTSNPN and CDR2 as SVGIG (reference sequence). This CDR3 spans 15 amino acids. Unmatched junction bases numbered 9, after V lost 3 bases and J lost 4 bases. This CDR3 is CAWSKRDSRNQPQHS. The DNA of the CDR3 is TGTGCCTGGAGCAAACGGGACAGCCGAAATCAGCCCCAGCATTCT.

This clonotype occurred many times. This rearrangement joins TRBV6-1 to TRBJ1-1; D gene uncertain. V lost 5 bases and J 1 base, leaving 11 bases between the germline ends. Germline CDR1 MNHNS, CDR2 SASEGT. The CDR3 is 14 residues long. As DNA, the CDR3 is TGTGCCAGCAGTCCCCAGCTTGGGAACACTGAAGCTTTCTTT. As protein: CASSPQLGNTEAFF.

The chain couples TRBV18 to TRBJ1-2; D not resolved. The ends were cut back, 3 bases at V and 3 bases at J, with 8 bases in the middle. The CDR3 has 13 amino acids. Per germline, CDR1 KGHSH and CDR2 LQKENI. CDR3 in DNA: TGTGCCAGCTCACCGGACGGATACTATGGCTACACCTTC. Its translation: CASSPDGYYGYTF.